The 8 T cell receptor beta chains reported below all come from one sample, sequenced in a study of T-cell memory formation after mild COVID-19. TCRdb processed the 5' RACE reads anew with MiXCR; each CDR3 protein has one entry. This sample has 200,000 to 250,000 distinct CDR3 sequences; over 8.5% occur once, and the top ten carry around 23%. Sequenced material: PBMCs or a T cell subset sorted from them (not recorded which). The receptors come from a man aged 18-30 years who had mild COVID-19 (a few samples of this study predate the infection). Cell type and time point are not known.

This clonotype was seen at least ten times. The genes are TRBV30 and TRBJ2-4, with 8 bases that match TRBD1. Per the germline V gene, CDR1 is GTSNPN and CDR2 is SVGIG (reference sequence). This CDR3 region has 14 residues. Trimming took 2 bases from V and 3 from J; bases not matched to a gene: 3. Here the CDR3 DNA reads TGTGCCTGGAGTCTTACAGGGGGCAAAAACATTCAGTACTTC. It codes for CAWSLTGGKNIQYF.

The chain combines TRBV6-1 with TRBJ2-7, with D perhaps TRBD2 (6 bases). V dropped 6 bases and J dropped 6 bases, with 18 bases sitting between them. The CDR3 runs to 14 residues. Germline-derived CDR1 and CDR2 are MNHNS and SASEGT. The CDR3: CASSEMGGGLEQYV. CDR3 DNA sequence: TGTGCCAGCAGCGAAATGGGAGGAGGCCTCGAGCAGTACGTC.

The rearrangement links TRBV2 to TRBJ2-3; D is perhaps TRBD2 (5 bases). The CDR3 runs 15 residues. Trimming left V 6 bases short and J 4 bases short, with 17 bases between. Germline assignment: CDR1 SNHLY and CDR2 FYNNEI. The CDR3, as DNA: TGTGCCAGCAGATTGGGCACTAGGACTCCAGATACGCAGTATTTT. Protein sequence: CASRLGTRTPDTQYF.

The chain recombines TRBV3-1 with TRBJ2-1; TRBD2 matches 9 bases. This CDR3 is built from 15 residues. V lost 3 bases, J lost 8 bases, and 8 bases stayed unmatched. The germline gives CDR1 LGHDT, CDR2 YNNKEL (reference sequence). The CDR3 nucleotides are TGTGCCAGCAGCCATAAGCGGGGGGCTGGCGATGAGCAGTTCTTC. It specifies CASSHKRGAGDEQFF.

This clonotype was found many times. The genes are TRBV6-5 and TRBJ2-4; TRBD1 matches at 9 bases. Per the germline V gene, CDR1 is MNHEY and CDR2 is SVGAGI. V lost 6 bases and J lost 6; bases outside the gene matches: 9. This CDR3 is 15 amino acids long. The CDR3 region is CASRKGDRVGNIQYF. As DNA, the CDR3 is TGTGCCAGCAGGAAAGGGGACAGGGTGGGAAACATTCAGTACTTC.

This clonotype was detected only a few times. The CDR3 reads CASTYGGAAEAFF. As DNA, the CDR3 is TGTGCCAGCACCTACGGGGGGGCCGCTGAAGCTTTCTTT. The J gene is TRBJ1-1, the V gene TRBV5-4, with a weak D call TRBD1 (6 bases). The CDR3 covers 13 residues. Germline V gene sequence: CDR1 SGHNT, CDR2 YYREEE (reference sequence). Trimming removed 6 bases from V and 6 bases from J, with 15 bases in between.

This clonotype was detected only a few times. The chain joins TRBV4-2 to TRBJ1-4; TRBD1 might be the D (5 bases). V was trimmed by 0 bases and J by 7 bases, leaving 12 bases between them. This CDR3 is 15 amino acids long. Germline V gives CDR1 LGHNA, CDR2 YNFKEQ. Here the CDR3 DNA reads TGTGCCAGCAGCCAAGATCGTAGAGGGACTGAAAAACTGTTTTTT. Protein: CASSQDRRGTEKLFF.

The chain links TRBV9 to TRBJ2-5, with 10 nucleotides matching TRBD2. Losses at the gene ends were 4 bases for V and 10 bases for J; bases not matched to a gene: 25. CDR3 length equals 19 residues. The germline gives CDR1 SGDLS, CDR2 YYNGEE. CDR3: CASSHSQSSGGSPGGGQYF. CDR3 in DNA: TGTGCCAGCAGCCATTCTCAATCTAGCGGGGGCTCGCCGGGTGGAGGCCAGTACTTC.